This TCR beta chain derives from a study of cytomegalovirus exposure and HLA in healthy donors. In its sample, this clone was seen once. Primers: 60 Vbeta forward and 13 Jbeta reverse. Sequencing used immunoSEQ multiplex PCR; TCRdb keeps in-frame clones, though not all of them. The sample records 150,000 to 200,000 clones, around 80% being singletons. V trimming: 4 bases; J trimming: 3 bases; junction bases outside the gene matches: 2. The CDR3 sequence is 15 residues long. The V gene's germline CDR1 is SGHRS and CDR2 YFSETQ. This sequence originates from a woman between 18 and 30 years old in good health and CMV-seronegative. Sample: PBMCs. The gene calls are TRBV5-1 and TRBJ2-2; TRBD1 matches 11 bases. The CDR3 loop is CASSRDRGDTGELFF. The CDR3 nucleotides are TGCGCCAGCAGCCGGGACAGGGGGGACACCGGGGAGCTGTTTTTT.